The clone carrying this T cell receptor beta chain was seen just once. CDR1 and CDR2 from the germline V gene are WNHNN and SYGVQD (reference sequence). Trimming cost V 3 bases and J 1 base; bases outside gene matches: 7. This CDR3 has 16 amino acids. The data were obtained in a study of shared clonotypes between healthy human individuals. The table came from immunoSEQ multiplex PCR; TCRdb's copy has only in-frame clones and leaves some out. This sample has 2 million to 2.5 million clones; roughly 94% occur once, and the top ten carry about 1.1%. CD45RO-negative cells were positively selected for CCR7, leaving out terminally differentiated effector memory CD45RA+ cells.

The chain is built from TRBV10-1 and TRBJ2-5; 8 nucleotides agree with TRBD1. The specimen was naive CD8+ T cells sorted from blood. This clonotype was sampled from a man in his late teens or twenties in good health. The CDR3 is CASSDGQGGPQETQYF. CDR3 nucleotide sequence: TGCGCCAGCAGTGACGGACAGGGAGGACCCCAAGAGACCCAGTACTTC.